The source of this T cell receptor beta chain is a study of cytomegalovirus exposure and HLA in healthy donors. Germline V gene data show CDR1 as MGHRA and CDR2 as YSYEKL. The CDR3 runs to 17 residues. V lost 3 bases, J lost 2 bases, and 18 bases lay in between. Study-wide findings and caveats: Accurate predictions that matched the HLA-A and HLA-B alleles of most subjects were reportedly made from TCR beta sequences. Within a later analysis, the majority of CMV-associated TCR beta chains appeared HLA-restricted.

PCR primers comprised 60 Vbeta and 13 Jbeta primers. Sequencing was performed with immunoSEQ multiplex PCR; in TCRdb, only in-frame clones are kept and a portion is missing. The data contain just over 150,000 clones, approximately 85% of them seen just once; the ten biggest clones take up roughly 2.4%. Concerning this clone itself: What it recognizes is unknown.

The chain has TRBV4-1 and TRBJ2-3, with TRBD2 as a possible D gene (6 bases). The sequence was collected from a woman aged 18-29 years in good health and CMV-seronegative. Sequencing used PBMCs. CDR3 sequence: CASSQGISSASTDTQYF. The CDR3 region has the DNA TGCGCCAGCAGCCAGGGTATATCTAGCGCTTCCACAGATACGCAGTATTTT.